Below, 19 T cell receptor beta chains from the same sample are listed, as sequenced in a study of Graves' ophthalmopathy and Graves' hyperthyroidism. RNA transcripts were the template, and TCR beta CDR3 regions were amplified from them. HTBI primers primed a first-round RT-PCR, and a second-round multiplex PCR followed. Using its own MiXCR run on the multiplex PCR reads, TCRdb lists one record per CDR3 protein. Among a few hundred thousand distinct CDR3 sequences listed, 20% to 25% were seen once. Source material: peripheral blood. These TCRs come from a woman aged 45 to 65 with Graves' ophthalmopathy.

This clonotype was seen at least ten times. The J gene is TRBJ2-7, the V gene TRBV20-1, with 7 bases that match TRBD2. CDR1 and CDR2 from the germline V gene are DFQATT and SNEGSKA (reference sequence). CDR3 size: 13 residues. Trimming removed 3 bases from V and 2 bases from J; junction bases left unmatched: 4. Here the CDR3 DNA reads TGCAGTGCTAGGACTAGCCCTGCCTACGAGCAGTACTTC. Residues: CSARTSPAYEQYF.

This clonotype was detected ten times or more. This rearrangement joins TRBV9 to TRBJ2-2; D remains unclear. The V gene lost 0 bases and the J gene lost 5 bases, with 5 bases spanning the gap. Germline CDR1 reads SGDLS; CDR2 reads YYNGEE. The CDR3 is 13 amino acids. In DNA form, the CDR3 reads TGTGCCAGCAGCGTAGAAGAGACCGGGGAGCTGTTTTTT. The encoded protein is CASSVEETGELFF.

This clonotype was detected ten times or more. The V call is TRBV7-9, the J call TRBJ2-4; D is possibly TRBD1 (6 bases). The V end lost 7 bases, the J end lost 7 bases, and 17 bases lay between the germline ends. The CDR3 extends over 14 amino acids. Per the germline V gene, CDR1 is SEHNR and CDR2 is FQNEAQ (reference sequence). The CDR3 nucleotides are TGTGCCAGCACCCGGGACACTAAGAGCAACATTCAGTACTTC. It yields the protein CASTRDTKSNIQYF.

This clonotype was counted at least ten times. The genes are TRBV20-1 and TRBJ2-2; 9 positions agree with TRBD1. Germline CDR1 reads DFQATT; CDR2 reads SNEGSKA (reference sequence). CDR3 size: 15 residues. The junction had 10 bases not matched to a gene; V was cut back by 5 bases and J by 6 bases. The CDR3 DNA reads TGCAGTGCTCCTATCCGGGACAGGGCATCCGGGGAGCTGTTTTTT. Translated: CSAPIRDRASGELFF.

In its sample, this clonotype was seen once. The chain employs TRBV12-3 or TRBV12-4 and TRBJ1-2; D is unclear. The CDR3 spans 14 residues. V dropped 1 base and J dropped 7 bases, with 13 bases sitting between them. CDR3 region: CASSLVVGSGGYTF. The CDR3, as DNA: TGTGCCAGCAGTTTAGTGGTTGGCAGCGGTGGCTACACCTTC.

This clonotype has ten or more counts. The chain couples TRBV24-1 to TRBJ1-5, with TRBD1 matching 8 bases. Germline trimming cut 3 bases from V and 5 bases from J; bases unmatched to any gene: 2. CDR3 size: 14 residues. Germline values: CDR1 KGHDR, CDR2 SFDVKD. Here the CDR3 reads CATSDLTGDQPQHF. CDR3 DNA sequence: TGTGCCACCAGTGATCTGACAGGGGATCAGCCCCAGCATTTT.

This clonotype showed up many times. The genes are TRBV5-1 and TRBJ1-1; D remains ambiguous. The CDR3 has 14 amino acids. Germline CDR1 and CDR2: SGHRS and YFSETQ. V lost 0 bases, J lost 1 base, and 7 bases lay in between. The chain's CDR3 is CASSLDPGNTEAFF. The CDR3 region has the DNA TGCGCCAGCAGCTTGGATCCGGGGAACACTGAAGCTTTCTTT.

This clonotype was counted at least ten times. V and J are TRBV11-2 and TRBJ1-1; no clear D. Germline V lookup: CDR1 SGHAT, CDR2 FQNNGV. The CDR3 is 15 amino acids. V shed 2 bases and J shed 1 base, with 11 bases lying between them. CDR3 protein: CASSLNFDGNTEAFF. CDR3 nucleotides: TGTGCCAGCAGCTTAAATTTCGACGGGAACACTGAAGCTTTCTTT.

This clonotype was counted ten times or more. V and J are TRBV28 and TRBJ2-7; D uncertain. V was cut by 5 bases and J by 2 bases, with 4 bases left in between. This CDR3 comprises 11 residues. The V gene's germline CDR1 is MDHEN and CDR2 SYDVKM. The CDR3 DNA is TGTGCCAGCAGTACCCCCTACGAGCAGTACTTC. Translating gives CASSTPYEQYF.

This clonotype occurred a few times. The V gene is TRBV5-1, the J gene TRBJ1-2; the D gene is possibly TRBD1 (6 bases). The CDR3 loop spans 14 amino acids. In germline, CDR1 is SGHRS, CDR2 YFSETQ. Trimming removed 2 bases from V and 6 bases from J, with 14 bases in between. CDR3 amino acids: CASSFNGGAHGYTF. CDR3 DNA: TGCGCCAGCAGCTTCAACGGGGGGGCGCATGGCTACACCTTC. Supplemented by reference TRBV5-1 and TRBJ1-2, the full variable domain reads KAGVTQTPRYLIKTRGQQVTLSCSPISGHRSVSWYQQTPGQGLQFLFEYFSETQRNKGNFPGRFSGRQFSNSRSEMNVSTLELGDSALYLCASSFNGGAHGYTFGSGTRLTVV.

This clonotype was counted between two and nine times. V and J are TRBV6-5 and TRBJ2-7, with 7 bases that match TRBD1. The length of the CDR3 is 16 residues. Per the germline V gene, CDR1 is MNHEY and CDR2 is SVGAGI. J lost 2 bases, V lost 0 bases, and 7 bases had no gene match. In nucleotides, the CDR3 is TGTGCCAGCAGTTACTCGCCGAGGACAGGTACCTACGAGCAGTACTTC. This encodes CASSYSPRTGTYEQYF.

This clonotype was counted at least ten times. The gene calls are TRBV20-1 and TRBJ1-1; TRBD1 is a possible D gene (5 bases). V lost 3 bases and J lost 0, with 14 bases in between. The CDR3 totals 15 residues. Germline V gene data show CDR1 as DFQATT and CDR2 as SNEGSKA (reference sequence). The CDR3 reads CSAREGSQMNTEAFF. The DNA of the CDR3 is TGCAGTGCTAGGGAGGGGTCCCAGATGAACACTGAAGCTTTCTTT.

This clonotype was seen at least ten times. This chain uses TRBV6-5 with TRBJ2-2, with 9 nucleotides matching TRBD1. The V segment lost 0 bases and the J segment 1 base; nucleotides outside the gene matches: 0. From germline, CDR1 is MNHEY and CDR2 SVGAGI. The CDR3 consists of 16 residues. CDR3 DNA: TGTGCCAGCAGTTACTCGACAGGGGGGAACACCGGGGAGCTGTTTTTT. Translating gives CASSYSTGGNTGELFF.

This clonotype was observed many times. The chain employs TRBV27 and TRBJ2-5; TRBD2 aligns across 10 bases. Germline CDR1 MNHEY, CDR2 SMNVEV (reference sequence). The CDR3 sequence is 14 residues long. Trimming at V came to 6 bases and at J to 3 bases, leaving 4 bases not matched to a gene. The CDR3 DNA reads as TGTGCCAGCAGAGCGGGAGGGCCTGAAGAGACCCAGTACTTC. Its translation: CASRAGGPEETQYF.

This clonotype was observed many times. The chain joins TRBV29-1 to TRBJ1-1; D ambiguous. V was pared by 4 bases and J by 3 bases, with 12 bases between. Germline-derived CDR1 and CDR2 are SQVTM and ANQGSEA. The CDR3 has 13 residues. Here the CDR3 DNA reads TGCAGCGTTGGGCCCGGTGGGGACACTGAAGCTTTCTTT. Translated, it gives CSVGPGGDTEAFF. Full variable domain (missing parts from reference TRBV29-1 and TRBJ1-1): SAVISQKPSRDICQRGTSLTIQCQVDSQVTMMFWYRQQPGQSLTLIATANQGSEATYESGFVIDKFPISRPNLTFSTLTVSNMSPEDSSIYLCSVGPGGDTEAFFGQGTRLTVV.

This clonotype came up many times. The chain is built from TRBV12-3 or TRBV12-4 and TRBJ2-4, with D perhaps TRBD2 (5 bases). There are 15 residues in the CDR3. V shed 5 bases and J shed 3 bases, with 14 bases lying between them. The DNA for the CDR3 is TGTGCCAGCAGTCTGTGGACCGGGGACAAAAACATTCAGTACTTC. Its translation is CASSLWTGDKNIQYF.

This rearrangement joins TRBV13 to TRBJ2-5; tentatively, D is TRBD1 or TRBD2 (5 bases each). This CDR3 comprises 16 residues. Germline V CDR1 and CDR2: PRHDT, FYEKMQ (reference sequence). V was trimmed by 5 bases and J by 3 bases, leaving 19 bases between them. This chain's CDR3 is CASSLRDRGWEETQYF. The CDR3 nucleotides are TGTGCCAGCAGCCTCCGGGACCGAGGATGGGAAGAGACCCAGTACTTC.

This clonotype was seen many times. This chain connects TRBV30 to TRBJ2-7, with D maybe TRBD1 (6 bases). The CDR3 has 13 amino acids. The germline CDR1 and CDR2 sequences are GTSNPN and SVGIG (reference sequence). Between the trimmed V and J ends, which lost 2 bases and 7 bases, there was a span of 15 bases. CDR3 protein: CAWSRRFQGEQYF. The CDR3 DNA reads as TGTGCCTGGAGTCGACGGTTTCAGGGGGAGCAGTACTTC.

The chain is built from TRBV28 and TRBJ1-2; maybe TRBD1 (6 bases). V lost 6 bases and J 8 bases, leaving 13 bases between the germline ends. The CDR3 is 12 residues long. Per germline, CDR1 MDHEN and CDR2 SYDVKM. The CDR3 loop is CASSRGDNGYTF. CDR3 coding DNA: TGTGCCAGCAGCCGAGGGGACAACGGCTACACCTTC.